The 22 T cell receptor beta chains presented below share a single source sample, sequenced in a study of blood T cells in healthy people across ages. Sample-barcoded 5' priming and a J-beta primer mix drove a second PCR of roughly 7 to 11 cycles. TCRdb recomputed calls from the 5' RACE reads with MiXCR, one row per CDR3 protein. The sample includes some 1.4 million distinct CDR3 sequences, 35% to 45% seen only once; the top ten take 7.9%. Material: blood. Receptors originate from a woman younger than 35 in good health.

V and J are TRBV9 and TRBJ1-2, with 8 positions matching TRBD1. The V and J ends lost 1 base and 0 bases, in that order; junction bases with no gene match: 2. The CDR3 spans 15 residues. Germline values: CDR1 SGDLS, CDR2 YYNGEE. CDR3 coding DNA: TGTGCCAGCAGCGTAACGGACAGGGCTAACTATGGCTACACCTTC. This gives the protein CASSVTDRANYGYTF.

This clonotype occurred many times. Mismatch with germline at one junction end may stem from a read error. This sequence joins TRBV5-1 and TRBJ2-1; weak D call: TRBD2 (5 bases). This CDR3 has 15 amino acids. The germline V gene has CDR1 SGHRS and CDR2 YFSETQ. CDR3 nucleotides: TGTGCCAGCAGCCTGGACTTGAGCTCCTACAATGAGCAGTTCTTC. It is translated as CASSLDLSSYNEQFF.

The chain joins TRBV20-1 to TRBJ1-2; 7 nucleotides line up with TRBD1. The ends lost 5 bases at V and 4 bases at J; junction bases unmatched: 7. Germline loops: CDR1 DFQATT, CDR2 SNEGSKA (reference sequence). This CDR3 region has 13 residues. The CDR3 DNA reads as TGCAGTGCTGAAGGGGGCGATGGCTATGGCTACACCTTC. Protein: CSAEGGDGYGYTF.

The V and J genes are TRBV7-9 and TRBJ2-1; 7 nucleotides line up with TRBD1. Unmatched junction bases numbered 6, after V lost 5 bases and J lost 2 bases. The CDR3 sequence is 15 residues long. Germline V gene lookup returns CDR1 SEHNR and CDR2 FQNEAQ (reference sequence). CDR3 region: CASSRVQGAYNEQFF. For the CDR3, the DNA is TGTGCCAGCAGCCGAGTCCAGGGGGCCTACAATGAGCAGTTCTTC. The whole variable domain, filled in from reference TRBV7-9 and TRBJ2-1, reads DTGVSQNPRHKITKRGQNVTFRCDPISEHNRLYWYRQTLGQGPEFLTYFQNEAQLEKSRLLSDRFSAERPKGSFSTLEIQRTEQGDSAMYLCASSRVQGAYNEQFFGPGTRLTVL.

This clonotype appeared a few times. The chain is built from TRBV7-9 and TRBJ2-7, with TRBD2 identical over 14 bases. The germline CDR1 and CDR2 sequences are SEHNR and FQNEAQ (reference sequence). V was pared by 4 bases and J by 1 base, with 15 bases of the junction left unmatched. CDR3 length: 20 amino acids. This CDR3 is CASSCPPGTSGRGGSYEQYF. CDR3 sequence (DNA): TGTGCCAGCAGCTGTCCGCCCGGGACTAGCGGGAGAGGGGGATCCTACGAGCAGTACTTC.

The V gene is TRBV6-5, the J gene TRBJ1-6; D possibly corresponds to TRBD1 (6 bases). CDR1 is MNHEY, CDR2 SVGAGI, per germline. This CDR3 contains 15 residues. The V end lost 4 bases, the J end lost 5 bases, and 12 bases lay between the germline ends. The CDR3 sequence: CASSWGAPDNSPLHF. As DNA, the CDR3 is TGTGCCAGCAGTTGGGGGGCACCCGATAATTCACCCCTCCACTTT.

This sequence joins TRBV20-1 and TRBJ1-2; D gene uncertain. Germline V gives CDR1 DFQATT, CDR2 SNEGSKA (reference sequence). This CDR3 has 10 residues. The V gene lost 6 bases and the J gene lost 7 bases, with 9 bases spanning the gap. As DNA, the CDR3 is TGCAGTGCCCCGGACGGTGGCTACACCTTC. It translates to CSAPDGGYTF.

The chain links TRBV7-6 to TRBJ2-1, with TRBD2 matching over 9 bases. Germline CDR1 is SGHVS and CDR2 is FNYEAQ. CDR3 length: 16 amino acids. With 0 bases clipped from V and 4 bases from J, the junction kept 4 bases outside the gene matches. CDR3 residues: CASSLALAGYYNEQFF. The CDR3 DNA is TGTGCCAGCAGCTTAGCCCTAGCGGGATATTACAATGAGCAGTTCTTC. Variable domain in full (rest from reference TRBV7-6 and TRBJ2-1): GAGVSQSPRYKVTKRGQDVALRCDPISGHVSLYWYRQALGQGPEFLTYFNYEAQQDKSGLPNDRFSAERPEGSISTLTIQRTEQRDSAMYRCASSLALAGYYNEQFFGPGTRLTVL.

V usage is TRBV5-1 and J usage is TRBJ2-5, with D possibly being TRBD1 or TRBD2 (5 bases each). The CDR3 has 15 amino acids. Germline-derived CDR1 and CDR2 are SGHRS and YFSETQ. Trimming shortened V by 4 bases and J by 1 base, and 14 bases separated the two germline ends. The CDR3 here is CASSRGWDGQETQYF. CDR3 in DNA: TGCGCCAGCAGCCGAGGATGGGACGGCCAAGAGACCCAGTACTTC.

The J gene is TRBJ1-2, the V gene TRBV10-3; 10 bases map to TRBD1. V dropped 2 bases and J dropped 10; count of bases not matched to a gene: 7. CDR1 is ENHRY, CDR2 SYGVKD, per germline. The CDR3 contains 14 residues. CDR3: CAISEDRGLGDYTF. CDR3 in DNA: TGTGCCATCAGTGAGGACAGGGGGCTCGGTGACTACACCTTC.

The CDR3 DNA reads TGTGCCAGAACAACAGGGGAAAAGTATAATTCACCCCTCCACTTT. Protein product: CARTTGEKYNSPLHF. J is TRBJ1-6 and V is TRBV2; 7 bases align to TRBD1. With V trimmed by 9 bases and J by 4 bases, 9 bases remained unmatched. Per the germline V gene, CDR1 is SNHLY and CDR2 is FYNNEI. This CDR3 comprises 15 residues.

In DNA, the CDR3 is TGTGCCAGCAGCTTCTTAGCGGGCAGCAGCACAGATACGCAGTATTTT. It specifies CASSFLAGSSTDTQYF. The V and J genes are TRBV7-2 and TRBJ2-3, with 7 bases identical to TRBD2. The CDR3 runs 16 residues. The ends lost 3 bases at V and 0 bases at J; junction bases unmatched: 6. Germline V gives CDR1 SGHTA, CDR2 FQGNSA.

This clonotype was counted only a few times. The chain is built from TRBV20-1 and TRBJ2-1, with D perhaps TRBD2 (6 bases). Trimming shortened V by 6 bases and J by 4 bases, and 19 bases separated the two germline ends. The CDR3 has 15 residues. CDR1 DFQATT and CDR2 SNEGSKA come from the germline V gene (reference sequence). CDR3: CSAQETGLAYNEQFF. The CDR3 nucleotides are TGCAGTGCCCAGGAAACGGGACTCGCTTACAATGAGCAGTTCTTC.

The genes are TRBV2 and TRBJ1-1, with D possibly being TRBD1 (6 bases). CDR1 SNHLY and CDR2 FYNNEI come from the germline V gene. This CDR3 contains 12 residues. Trimming cost V 9 bases and J 4 bases, with 12 bases left between them. CDR3 residues: CARTGIGTEAFF. The CDR3 region has the DNA TGTGCCAGAACAGGGATTGGCACTGAAGCTTTCTTT. Based on the CDR3 plus reference TRBV2 and TRBJ1-1, the full variable domain is EPEVTQTPSHQVTQMGQEVILRCVPISNHLYFYWYRQILGQKVEFLVSFYNNEISEKSEIFDDQFSVERPDGSNFTLKIRSTKLEDSAMYFCARTGIGTEAFFGQGTRLTVV.

J is TRBJ1-1 and V is TRBV15; no clear D gene. Germline-derived CDR1 and CDR2 are LNHNV and YYDKDF (reference sequence). The V end was cut by 0 bases, the J end by 7 bases, with 12 bases between. The CDR3 has 14 residues. CDR3 coding DNA: TGTGCCACCAGCAGAGATAAGCCGAAAGGTGAAGCTTTCTTT. Its protein product is CATSRDKPKGEAFF.

This clonotype has a handful of counts. The chain has TRBV27 and TRBJ2-1; D gene uncertain. The CDR3 loop spans 16 amino acids. Germline loops: CDR1 MNHEY, CDR2 SMNVEV (reference sequence). Deletions cut 4 bases from V and 5 bases from J, with 18 bases between. In DNA, the CDR3 is TGTGCCAGCAGTTCAACGGGCCGAGCACTAAACAATGAGCAGTTCTTC. This codes for CASSSTGRALNNEQFF.

Only a few counts were recorded for this clonotype. This chain connects TRBV28 to TRBJ2-7; a weak D match, TRBD1 (6 bases). Germline V gene sequence: CDR1 MDHEN, CDR2 SYDVKM. Between the trimmed V and J ends, which lost 4 bases and 0 bases, there was a span of 19 bases. The CDR3 runs to 17 residues. Written as DNA, the CDR3 is TGTGCCAGCAGTTCCCCCCAGGGGACATCTCCCTCCTACGAGCAGTACTTC. As protein: CASSSPQGTSPSYEQYF.

This chain links TRBV9 with TRBJ2-5; no firm D call. The CDR3 runs to 14 residues. Germline-derived CDR1 and CDR2 are SGDLS and YYNGEE. Trimming stripped 4 bases from V and 11 bases from J, with 21 bases between. As DNA, the CDR3 is TGTGCCAGCAGCTCATCAGCCCCAAACAATGAGCAGTACTTC. It specifies CASSSSAPNNEQYF.

This clonotype was observed a few times. The V call is TRBV29-1, the J call TRBJ2-1; D not resolved. The CDR3 extends over 14 amino acids. CDR1 SQVTM and CDR2 ANQGSEA come from the germline V gene. Trimming cost V 8 bases and J 0 bases, with 14 bases left between them. This chain's CDR3 is CSSKGSSSYNEQFF. DNA for the CDR3: TGCAGCTCTAAGGGCAGCAGCTCCTACAATGAGCAGTTCTTC.

The V call is TRBV4-2, the J call TRBJ2-1; 13 bases line up with TRBD2. V gave up 3 bases and J gave up 15 bases; unmatched junction bases: 8. The germline CDR1 and CDR2 sequences are LGHNA and YNFKEQ. The CDR3 contains 14 residues. CDR3 DNA: TGTGCCAGCAGCCAGAGGGGGACTAGCGGGATCCTGTTCTTC. Amino acid sequence: CASSQRGTSGILFF.

This clonotype came up a few times. The rearrangement uses TRBV28 and TRBJ2-7; D ambiguous. V lost 8 bases, J lost 4 bases, and 9 bases lay in between. CDR1 and CDR2 (germline): MDHEN, SYDVKM. This CDR3 has 11 amino acids. Here the CDR3 DNA reads TGTGCCAGCGTCGAAGGATACGAGCAGTACTTC. This sequence encodes CASVEGYEQYF. Variable domain in full (rest from reference TRBV28 and TRBJ2-7): DVKVTQSSRYLVKRTGEKVFLECVQDMDHENMFWYRQDPGLGLRLIYFSYDVKMKEKGDIPEGYSVSREKKERFSLILESASTNQTSMYLCASVEGYEQYFGPGTRLTVT.

The V call is TRBV29-1, the J call TRBJ1-1; D uncertain. The V end was cut by 7 bases, the J end by 6 bases, with 12 bases between. This CDR3 is built from 11 residues. The germline gives CDR1 SQVTM, CDR2 ANQGSEA. The DNA of the CDR3 is TGCAGCGCCCCATTGGGCCCTGAAGCTTTCTTT. Translation: CSAPLGPEAFF.